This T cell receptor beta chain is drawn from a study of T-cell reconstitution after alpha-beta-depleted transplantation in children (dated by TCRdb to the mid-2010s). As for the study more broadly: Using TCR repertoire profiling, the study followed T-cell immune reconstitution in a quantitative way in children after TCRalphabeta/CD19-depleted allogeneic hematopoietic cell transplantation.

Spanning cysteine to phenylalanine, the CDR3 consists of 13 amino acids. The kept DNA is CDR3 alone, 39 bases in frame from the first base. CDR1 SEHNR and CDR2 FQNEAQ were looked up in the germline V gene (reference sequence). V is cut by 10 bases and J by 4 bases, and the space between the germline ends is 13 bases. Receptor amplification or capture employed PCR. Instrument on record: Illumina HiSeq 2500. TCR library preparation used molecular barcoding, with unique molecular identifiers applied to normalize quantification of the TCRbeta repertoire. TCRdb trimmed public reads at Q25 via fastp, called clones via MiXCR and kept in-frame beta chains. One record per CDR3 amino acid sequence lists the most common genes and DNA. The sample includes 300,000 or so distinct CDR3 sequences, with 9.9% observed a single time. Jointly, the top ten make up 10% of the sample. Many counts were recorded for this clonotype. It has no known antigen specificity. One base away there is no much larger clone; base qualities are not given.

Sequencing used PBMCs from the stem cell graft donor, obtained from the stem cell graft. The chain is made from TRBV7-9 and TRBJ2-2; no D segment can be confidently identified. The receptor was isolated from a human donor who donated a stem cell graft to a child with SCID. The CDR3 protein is CATLNISTGELFF. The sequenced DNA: TGTGCCACCCTAAATATCAGCACCGGGGAGCTGTTTTTT.